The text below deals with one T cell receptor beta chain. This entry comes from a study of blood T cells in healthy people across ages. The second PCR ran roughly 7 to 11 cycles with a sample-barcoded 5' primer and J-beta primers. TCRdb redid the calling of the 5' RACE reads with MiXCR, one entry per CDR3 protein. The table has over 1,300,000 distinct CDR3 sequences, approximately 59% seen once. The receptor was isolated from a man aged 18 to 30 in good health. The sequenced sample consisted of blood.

This CDR3 reads CASSPSGTGETQYF. CDR3 DNA: TGTGCCAGCAGTCCCTCTGGGACAGGGGAGACCCAGTACTTC. The chain has TRBV12-3 or TRBV12-4 and TRBJ2-7, with 9 bases identical to TRBD1. The tail of the sequence fits TRBJ2-5 better, so the J call may be wrong. The CDR3 has 14 residues.